This T cell receptor (beta chain) comes out of a study of blood T cell repertoires in COVID-19. Assay: immunoSEQ multiplex PCR; the TCRdb copy retains only in-frame clones and omits some. The repertoire holds about 100,000 clones, with 70% to 90% as singletons. This CDR3 region has 15 residues. The ends were cut back, 4 bases at V and 6 bases at J, with 17 bases in the middle. The V gene's germline CDR1 is KGHSH and CDR2 LQKENI. The receptor comes from a woman between 45 and 65 years old who had recovered from COVID-19. The rearrangement joins TRBV18 to TRBJ2-3; D gene unclear. Material for sequencing was PBMCs or T cells enriched from blood (not recorded which). This CDR3 is CASSLAANRLDTQYF. DNA of the CDR3: TGTGCCAGCTCACTAGCCGCGAATCGATTGGATACGCAGTATTTT.